Included here is one TCR beta chain sequence, with context. Its antigen is not yet known. Base qualities were left out, and no much larger clone turns up one base away. This specimen belongs to a study of T-cell reconstitution after alpha-beta-depleted transplantation in children (dated by TCRdb to the mid-2010s). With regard to the full study: T-cell immune reconstitution after TCRalphabeta/CD19-depleted allogeneic hematopoietic cell transplantation in children was quantitatively tracked in the study by means of TCR repertoire profiling.

Summary of the overall study and its limitations: The high TCRbeta diversity at day 60 in some patients was ascribed to recipient T cells and intrathymic progenitors that had survived conditioning. Over subsequent months, a decline in hyperexpanded clone frequencies was noted, and after one year, T-cell counts and TCRbeta diversity were mostly ascribed to newly produced T cells. The apparently early alphabetaT-cell count recovery about two months after transplant was reportedly dependent on only several hundred rapidly expanded clones derived from non-depleted graft cells.

The sample's treatment or condition label is to be understood as: allogeneic hematopoietic cell transplantation with graft depleted of TCRalphabeta T cells and CD19 B cells. The transplant recipients were children given TCRalphabeta/CD19-depleted allogeneic hematopoietic cell grafts. Receptors were amplified or captured by PCR. For sequencing, an Illumina HiSeq 2500 was employed. Molecular barcoding was employed in the preparation of TCR libraries, with unique molecular identifiers being used to normalize TCRbeta repertoire quantification. TCRdb trimmed the raw reads at Q25, called clones with MiXCR and kept productive beta chains. Rows with one shared CDR3 protein collapse into an entry with the most common genes and DNA. This sample is represented by about 78,000 distinct CDR3 sequences; over 12% of them were singletons. Together, the top ten hold around a quarter of the sample. The specimen was PBMCs, mostly from graft donor cells, collected 180 days after TCRalphabeta/CD19-depleted stem cell transplant. This TCR was recovered from a male patient aged 2 to 10 who had a stem cell transplant for acute lymphoblastic leukemia, so the T cells may come from the graft donor.

The CDR3 region: CASSPPRTGAFF. The DNA sequence is TGTGCCAGCAGCCCACCGAGGACAGGGGCTTTCTTT. The chain joins TRBV7-9 to TRBJ1-1; the junction holds 8 bases that match TRBD1. Germline trimming amounts to 5 bases on V and 11 bases on J, with 7 as the count of junction bases outside the gene matches. From the cysteine through the phenylalanine, the CDR3 covers 12 amino acids. The only DNA kept is the CDR3, 36 bases in frame from the first base. The germline V gene (reference sequence) sets CDR1 to SEHNR and CDR2 to FQNEAQ.